This TCR beta chain appears in the sequencing data of a study of blood T cells in healthy people across ages. About the study: The template switching approach captured approximately one barcoded beta molecule for every two T cells. General observations from the study: Because sorting was not performed, PBMCs prevented conclusive naive versus antigen-experienced comparison. Long-lived donors had more naive CD4+ cells and higher diversity than aged donors.

Comment on this clonotype: The antigen remains undetermined.

V shed 6 bases, J shed 12 bases, and the junction held 11 bases outside the gene matches. Germline V CDR1 and CDR2: MNHEY, SMNVEV (reference sequence). The length of the CDR3 is 13 residues. For the second PCR, which ran for 7 to 11 cycles, a sample-barcoded 5' primer and a J-beta primer mix were used. Per-sample output comprised a minimum of 2.5 million paired-end reads containing CDR3. One entry per CDR3 protein, called by TCRdb with MiXCR from the 5' RACE reads. Of roughly 2 million distinct CDR3 sequences detected, roughly 49% appear once; the ten largest clones hold 2.1%. The sequence was collected from a woman in her 40s in good health. The rearrangement links TRBV27 to TRBJ1-2, with TRBD1 identical over 9 bases. The material sequenced was blood. The CDR3 region is CASSRTGGGFDTF. The CDR3 DNA reads TGTGCCAGCAGCCGTACAGGGGGCGGCTTCGACACCTTC.